This T cell receptor (beta chain) appears in the sequencing data of a study of human T cells and chemical hapten exposure. Overall study results and limits: Sensitization with DPC brought no change to TCRs above 1 in 1000 in frequency.

Documented time point: patch test 1, 2 weeks after DPC sensitization. Indicated treatment: therapeutic diphenylcyclopropenone sensitization with weekly scalp DPC. Patients had alopecia, were aged 18 to 70, and were not pregnant. From the RACE reads, TCRdb called clonotypes with MiXCR, one entry per CDR3 protein. The sample has approximately 80,000 distinct CDR3 sequences, roughly a tenth seen once; the top ten hold 3.5% to 4.5%. Comments on this clonotype: The antigen remains undetermined.

V shed 4 bases and J 2 bases; nucleotides not matched to a gene: 5. CDR3 size: 14 residues. From germline, CDR1 is SQVTM and CDR2 ANQGSEA. The sequencing here drew on whole blood, taken in connection with sensitization to the hapten diphenylcyclopropenone (DPC). This chain links TRBV29-1 with TRBJ1-3, with 7 positions matching TRBD1. The TCR comes from a woman aged 45-59 years with alopecia areata. Some clones in this sample may be carry-over from other donors' samples. The CDR3 reads CSVGQGIAGNTIYF. CDR3 sequence (DNA): TGCAGCGTTGGACAGGGAATTGCTGGAAACACCATATATTTT.